This TCR beta chain was profiled in a study of T cells after yellow fever vaccination. Trimming left V 4 bases short and J 4 bases short, with 13 bases between. CDR1 SGHTA and CDR2 FQGNSA come from the germline V gene. The CDR3 consists of 14 residues. This clonotype has at least ten counts. Each CDR3 protein is one row after TCRdb ran MiXCR on the 5' RACE reads. The data contain roughly 56,000 distinct CDR3 sequences, 5.7% of them singletons. The origin of this receptor is a young man who received the YFV17D yellow fever vaccine. This sample comprised PBMCs, either bulk or a sorted T-cell subset (CD4+, CD8+, memory, or dextramer-sorted; not recorded which), obtained on the day of the yellow fever booster vaccination. The rearrangement joins TRBV7-2 to TRBJ1-2; perhaps TRBD1 as D (6 bases). The CDR3 DNA follows: TGTGCCAGCAGCTATACCGGGACAAGCTATGGCTACACCTTC. Translating it yields CASSYTGTSYGYTF.